A selection of T cell receptor beta chains follows, all from one sample in a study of blood T cell repertoires in COVID-19. Profiled with immunoSEQ multiplex PCR; TCRdb holds only in-frame clones, not every one. The sample yields more than 120,000 clones, about nine tenths seen once. The specimen sequenced was peripheral blood. All receptors come from a woman between 45 and 65 years old with acute or convalescent COVID-19. Each CDR3 is given with its conserved first and last residue. The D gene is left open where the match is weak. Where a row states a size, it is once, few, many or the class of an expanded clone; other rows omit it.

>-|16|TRBJ1-4|TRBD1|TRBV5-5
CASTPTARQGSEKLFF
TGTGCCAGCACCCCTACTGCTCGACAGGGCAGTGAAAAACTGTTTTTT
>-|14|TRBJ2-7|-|TRBV10-1
CASSESGETSEQYF
TGCGCCAGCAGTGAGTCGGGGGAGACTAGCGAGCAGTACTTC
>-|13|TRBJ2-1|TRBD1|TRBV9
CASSEGTVNEQFF
TGTGCCAGCAGCGAAGGGACAGTCAATGAGCAGTTCTTC
>-|12|TRBJ2-7|-|TRBV6-6
CASSPQGTEQYF
TGTGCCAGCAGTCCACAGGGTACCGAGCAGTACTTC
>once|15|TRBJ1-5|-|TRBV2
CASTQGRGQRQPQHF
TGTGCCAGCACTCAAGGGAGGGGACAAAGGCAGCCCCAGCATTTT
>-|15|TRBJ1-3|-|TRBV19
CASSIGGRTGNTIYF
TGTGCCAGTAGTATAGGAGGGAGAACTGGAAACACCATATATTTT
>few|13|TRBJ2-1|-|TRBV5-5
CASSLDSYNEQFF
TGTGCCAGCAGTTTGGACAGCTACAATGAGCAGTTCTTC
>-|15|TRBJ2-1|-|TRBV5-1
CASSLDWGLSNEQFF
TGCGCCAGCAGCTTGGACTGGGGACTCTCCAATGAGCAGTTCTTC
>-|15|TRBJ2-5|-|TRBV5-1
CASSWAEGRQETQYF
TGCGCCAGCAGCTGGGCGGAGGGCCGCCAAGAGACCCAGTACTTC
>-|12|TRBJ1-4|TRBD1|TRBV29-1
CSVQDREEKLFF
TGCAGCGTTCAGGACAGGGAAGAAAAACTGTTTTTT
>-|13|TRBJ1-1|-|TRBV9
CASSVRGFTEAFF
TGTGCCAGCAGCGTTCGAGGGTTCACTGAAGCTTTCTTT
>once|17|TRBJ2-6|-|TRBV5-6
CASSLVGVQWGANVLTF
TGTGCCAGCAGCTTGGTAGGGGTCCAATGGGGGGCCAACGTCCTGACTTTC
>-|15|TRBJ2-6|-|TRBV6-5
CASKRGLGGANVLTF
TGTGCCAGCAAAAGGGGATTGGGTGGGGCCAACGTCCTGACTTTC
>-|16|TRBJ1-4|TRBD1|TRBV11-1
CASSSRDRVSNEKLFF
TGTGCCAGCAGCTCCCGGGACAGGGTCTCTAATGAAAAACTGTTTTTT
>-|14|TRBJ1-2|-|TRBV5-4
CASSFWGADYGYTF
TGTGCCAGCAGCTTCTGGGGCGCCGACTATGGCTACACCTTC
>-|12|TRBJ2-1|-|TRBV7-3
CASSLTGSEQFF
TGTGCCAGCAGCTTAACGGGGAGTGAGCAGTTCTTC
>-|15|TRBJ1-5|-|TRBV5-1
CASSFGGGGNQPQHF
TGCGCCAGCAGTTTCGGCGGTGGCGGCAATCAGCCCCAGCATTTT
>-|10|TRBJ2-1|-|TRBV20-1
CSPPGNEQFF
TGCAGCCCGCCGGGCAATGAGCAGTTCTTC
>-|14|TRBJ1-1|TRBD1|TRBV6-5
CASRNRGLGTEAFF
TGTGCCAGCAGGAACAGGGGGCTGGGAACTGAAGCTTTCTTT